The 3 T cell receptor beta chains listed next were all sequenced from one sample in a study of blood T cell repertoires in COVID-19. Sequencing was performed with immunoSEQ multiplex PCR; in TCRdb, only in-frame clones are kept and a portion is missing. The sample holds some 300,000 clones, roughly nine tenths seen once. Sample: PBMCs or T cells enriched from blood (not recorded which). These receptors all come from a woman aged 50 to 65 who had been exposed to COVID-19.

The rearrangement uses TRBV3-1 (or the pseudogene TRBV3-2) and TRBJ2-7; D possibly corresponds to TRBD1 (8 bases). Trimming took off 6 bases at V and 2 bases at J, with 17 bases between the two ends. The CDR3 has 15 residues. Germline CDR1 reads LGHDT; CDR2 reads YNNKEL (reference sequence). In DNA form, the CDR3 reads TGTGCCAGCAGTTCGACAGGGGAGGGGACCTACGAGCAGTACTTC. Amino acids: CASSSTGEGTYEQYF.

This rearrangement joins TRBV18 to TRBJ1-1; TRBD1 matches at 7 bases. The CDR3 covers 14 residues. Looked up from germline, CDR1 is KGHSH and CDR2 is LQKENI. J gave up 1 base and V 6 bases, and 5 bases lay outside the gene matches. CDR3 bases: TGTGCCAGCTCCCGACAGGGTGCGAACACTGAAGCTTTCTTT. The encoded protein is CASSRQGANTEAFF.

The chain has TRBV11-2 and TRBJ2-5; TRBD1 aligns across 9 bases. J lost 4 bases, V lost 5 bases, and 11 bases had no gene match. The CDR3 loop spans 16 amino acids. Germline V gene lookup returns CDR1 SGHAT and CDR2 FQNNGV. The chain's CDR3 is CASSLGADRGRETQYF. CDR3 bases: TGTGCCAGCAGCCTGGGGGCCGACAGGGGGAGAGAGACCCAGTACTTC.